Below, 25 T cell receptor beta chains from the same sample are listed, as sequenced in a study of blood T cell repertoires in COVID-19. Only in-frame clones appear in the TCRdb table, and some are missing; sequencing was by immunoSEQ multiplex PCR. Here the sample spans 95,000 to 110,000 clones, around 90% being singletons. Sequencing input: peripheral blood. The receptor set was obtained from a human donor in a cohort sampled during active COVID-19.

This clone appeared once. Other DNA sequences from this sample encode an identical CDR3 as well. V gene TRBV5-1 combines with J gene TRBJ2-5; possibly TRBD2 for D (5 bases). The V end lost 4 bases, the J end lost 4 bases, and 11 bases lay between the germline ends. This CDR3 is 13 amino acids long. Germline V gene data show CDR1 as SGHRS and CDR2 as YFSETQ. The DNA for the CDR3 is TGCGCCAGCAGCCTGGGTGGAGGAGAGACCCAGTACTTC. Protein sequence: CASSLGGGETQYF.

The V and J genes are TRBV15 and TRBJ2-7, with 8 bases that match TRBD1. V shed 0 bases and J 0 bases; nucleotides not matched to a gene: 7. Germline values: CDR1 LNHNV, CDR2 YYDKDF (reference sequence). The CDR3 consists of 17 residues. CDR3 sequence (DNA): TGTGCCACCAGCAGAGATCGGACAGGGCCCGACTCCTACGAGCAGTACTTC. It yields the protein CATSRDRTGPDSYEQYF. Full variable domain (missing parts from reference TRBV15 and TRBJ2-7): DAMVIQNPRYQVTQFGKPVTLSCSQTLNHNVMYWYQQKSSQAPKLLFHYYDKDFNNEADTPDNFQSRRPNTSFCFLDIRSPGLGDTAMYLCATSRDRTGPDSYEQYFGPGTRLTVT.

V gene TRBV5-1 combines with J gene TRBJ1-2, with 8 bases aligning to TRBD1. Germline CDR1 and CDR2: SGHRS and YFSETQ. The CDR3 runs 14 residues. Trimming took 2 bases from V and 5 from J; bases not matched to a gene: 5. The CDR3 region has the DNA TGCGCCAGCAGCTTTGAAACAGGGGGATATGGCTACACCTTC. Its translation is CASSFETGGYGYTF. Variable domain in full (rest from reference TRBV5-1 and TRBJ1-2): KAGVTQTPRYLIKTRGQQVTLSCSPISGHRSVSWYQQTPGQGLQFLFEYFSETQRNKGNFPGRFSGRQFSNSRSEMNVSTLELGDSALYLCASSFETGGYGYTFGSGTRLTVV.

This rearrangement joins TRBV5-6 to TRBJ1-1; D is possibly TRBD1 (6 bases). Trimming took off 2 bases at V and 0 bases at J, with 8 bases between the two ends. Germline V gives CDR1 SGHDT, CDR2 YYEEEE. CDR3 size: 14 residues. CDR3 protein: CASSFRGMNTEAFF. Here the CDR3 DNA reads TGTGCCAGCAGCTTCAGGGGTATGAACACTGAAGCTTTCTTT.

This clone has just one count. This sequence joins TRBV15 and TRBJ2-7, with D possibly matching TRBD1 (5 bases). V lost 0 bases and J 1 base, leaving 13 bases between the germline ends. In germline, CDR1 is LNHNV, CDR2 YYDKDF (reference sequence). The CDR3 sequence is 16 residues long. The CDR3, as DNA: TGTGCCACCAGCAGAGATAAGGAGCCAGGGTCCTACGAGCAGTACTTC. It is translated as CATSRDKEPGSYEQYF. Full variable domain (outside the CDR3, taken from reference TRBV15 and TRBJ2-7): DAMVIQNPRYQVTQFGKPVTLSCSQTLNHNVMYWYQQKSSQAPKLLFHYYDKDFNNEADTPDNFQSRRPNTSFCFLDIRSPGLGDTAMYLCATSRDKEPGSYEQYFGPGTRLTVT.

At least ten counts were recorded for this clone. The genes are TRBV19 and TRBJ2-7; TRBD2 might be the D (5 bases). From germline, CDR1 is LNHDA and CDR2 SQIVND (reference sequence). The CDR3 spans 14 residues. Trimming left V 4 bases short and J 4 bases short, with 14 bases between. The CDR3, as DNA: TGTGCCAGTAGTACGCTTTCAAGCGGATACGAGCAGTACTTC. Translating gives CASSTLSSGYEQYF.

On this clone itself: The same CDR3 can be traced to other DNA sequences in this sample. The chain has TRBV7-9 and TRBJ1-1; 8 nucleotides align to TRBD1. The germline V gene has CDR1 SEHNR and CDR2 FQNEAQ (reference sequence). The length of the CDR3 is 14 residues. With 3 bases clipped from V and 0 bases from J, the junction kept 0 bases outside the gene matches. In DNA, the CDR3 is TGTGCCAGCAGCTTGGGACAGGTGAACACTGAAGCTTTCTTT. Translating it yields CASSLGQVNTEAFF.

The CDR3 here is CATRPTGTGANYGYTF. CDR3 DNA: TGTGCCACCAGACCAACCGGGACAGGGGCGAACTATGGCTACACCTTC. The chain couples TRBV24-1 to TRBJ1-2, with 10 nucleotides matching TRBD1. Trimming removed 7 bases from V and 2 bases from J; junction bases left unmatched: 9. The germline CDR1 and CDR2 sequences are KGHDR and SFDVKD. The CDR3 is 16 residues long.

The rearrangement links TRBV9 to TRBJ2-1, with 8 bases aligning to TRBD2. V lost 1 base, J lost 7 bases, and 7 bases stayed unmatched. Germline V CDR1 and CDR2: SGDLS, YYNGEE. This CDR3 spans 15 amino acids. CDR3 in amino acids: CASSVKVAGNNEQFF. In DNA, the CDR3 is TGTGCCAGCAGCGTAAAGGTAGCGGGGAATAATGAGCAGTTCTTC.

The chain employs TRBV6-4 and TRBJ2-3; the match to TRBD2 covers 9 bases. The CDR3 is 16 residues long. Germline-derived CDR1 and CDR2 are MRHNA and SNTAGT. With V trimmed by 1 base and J by 4 bases, 6 bases remained unmatched. The CDR3 loop is CASSDWSSGSADTQYF. CDR3 sequence (DNA): TGTGCCAGCAGTGACTGGAGTAGCGGGAGCGCAGATACGCAGTATTTT.

The chain couples TRBV10-2 to TRBJ1-1; weak D call: TRBD1 (5 bases). The CDR3 is 13 residues long. The ends were cut back, 2 bases at V and 3 bases at J, with 7 bases in the middle. The germline V gene has CDR1 WSHSY and CDR2 SAAADI. The CDR3 protein is CASSETGDTEAFF. The CDR3 DNA reads as TGCGCCAGCAGTGAGACGGGGGACACTGAAGCTTTCTTT.

The chain employs TRBV3-1 (or the pseudogene TRBV3-2) and TRBJ2-1; the match to TRBD2 covers 8 bases. The trim removed 0 bases at V and 9 bases at J, leaving 10 bases unmatched. Germline V CDR1 and CDR2: LGHDT, YNNKEL (reference sequence). The CDR3 length is 16 residues. The CDR3 DNA sequence: TGTGCCAGCAGCCAAGATAGGATAGCGGGGATCGGTGAGCAGTTCTTC. Its translation: CASSQDRIAGIGEQFF.

The CDR3 loop reads CASSQSSGNTDTQYF. The CDR3 region has the DNA TGTGCCAGCAGCCAGAGCAGCGGCAACACAGATACGCAGTATTTT. The chain is built from TRBV4-2 and TRBJ2-3; possible D gene TRBD2, 5 bases. V gave up 3 bases and J gave up 2 bases, with 12 bases separating them. The CDR3 length is 15 residues. Germline CDR1 reads LGHNA; CDR2 reads YNFKEQ.

The chain carries TRBV5-5 and TRBJ1-1; D is unclear. The V gene lost 2 bases and the J gene lost 6 bases, with 11 bases spanning the gap. CDR1 and CDR2 (germline): SGHKS, YYEKEE (reference sequence). The CDR3 runs 13 residues. CDR3 residues: CASSFSGRAEAFF. Here the CDR3 DNA reads TGTGCCAGCAGCTTTTCTGGGAGAGCTGAAGCTTTCTTT.

Note on this clone: Other DNA sequences from this sample encode an identical CDR3 as well. CDR3 amino acids: CASSLAAGGIDTQYF. The CDR3 DNA reads TGCGCCAGCAGCTTGGCTGCAGGGGGAATAGATACGCAGTATTTT. The rearrangement uses TRBV5-1 and TRBJ2-3; 7 bases are a match to TRBD1. The germline V gene encodes CDR1 SGHRS and CDR2 YFSETQ. The CDR3 totals 15 residues. V was pared by 0 bases and J by 5 bases, with 6 bases of the junction left unmatched.

This sequence joins TRBV5-1 and TRBJ2-2; 7 positions match TRBD2. Germline trimming cut 4 bases from V and 2 bases from J; bases unmatched to any gene: 2. CDR3 size: 14 residues. Germline V lookup: CDR1 SGHRS, CDR2 YFSETQ. This CDR3 reads CASSQRGNTGELFF. The DNA for the CDR3 is TGCGCCAGCAGCCAGCGGGGTAACACCGGGGAGCTGTTTTTT.

The rearrangement joins TRBV18 to TRBJ2-5; D is possibly TRBD1 (6 bases). Germline CDR1 KGHSH, CDR2 LQKENI. This CDR3 is 13 amino acids long. Trimming cost V 3 bases and J 5 bases, with 10 bases left between them. The CDR3 loop is CASSPRTEETQYF. CDR3 nucleotides: TGTGCCAGCTCACCTAGGACAGAGGAGACCCAGTACTTC.

The V gene is TRBV28, the J gene TRBJ2-1, with TRBD2 as a possible D gene (6 bases). Germline CDR1 is MDHEN and CDR2 is SYDVKM. V dropped 4 bases and J dropped 3 bases, with 16 bases sitting between them. The CDR3 loop spans 16 amino acids. CDR3 nucleotides: TGTGCCAGCAGTTCGTTGGGGGGAGAGGTCTACAATGAGCAGTTCTTC. It specifies CASSSLGGEVYNEQFF.

This chain uses TRBV30 with TRBJ1-2; possibly TRBD1 for D (6 bases). Germline CDR1 and CDR2: GTSNPN and SVGIG (reference sequence). CDR3 length equals 14 residues. The V end lost 0 bases, the J end lost 13 bases, and 21 bases lay between the germline ends. In DNA form, the CDR3 reads TGTGCCTGGAGTGTACGGGGGGCGCTCGTAGTGGGCACCTTC. Amino acid sequence: CAWSVRGALVVGTF.

In its sample, this clone was seen a few times. The chain carries TRBV5-4 and TRBJ1-2, with TRBD1 matching 9 bases. V lost 2 bases, J lost 7 bases, and 12 bases stayed unmatched. Germline assignment: CDR1 SGHNT and CDR2 YYREEE (reference sequence). The CDR3 runs to 16 residues. The CDR3 nucleotides read TGTGCCAGCAGCTTAGGGACAGGGCTAGAGCTGGGTGGCTACACCTTC. Residues: CASSLGTGLELGGYTF.

This clone appeared once. The V call is TRBV18, the J call TRBJ1-5; 7 bases agree with TRBD1. The CDR3 runs to 14 residues. V was clipped by 1 base and J by 7 bases; unmatched bases: 4. Germline loops: CDR1 KGHSH, CDR2 LQKENI. The CDR3: CASSPLRDSQPQHF. The CDR3 region has the DNA TGTGCCAGCTCACCACTCCGGGACAGCCAGCCCCAGCATTTT.

The chain has TRBV5-6 and TRBJ1-5; no clear D. CDR1 and CDR2 from the germline V gene are SGHDT and YYEEEE. This CDR3 has 14 amino acids. The V end lost 1 base, the J end lost 3 bases, and 8 bases lay between the germline ends. The CDR3, as DNA: TGTGCCAGCAGCTTGTTGCAGGCCAATCAGCCCCAGCATTTT. Translation gives CASSLLQANQPQHF.

This rearrangement joins TRBV5-1 to TRBJ2-7; 8 nucleotides align to TRBD2. The J segment lost 1 base and the V segment lost 4 bases, leaving 10 bases of the junction unmatched. CDR3 length equals 16 residues. Germline-derived CDR1 and CDR2 are SGHRS and YFSETQ. This CDR3 is CASSRSASGLSYEQYF. The CDR3 bases are TGCGCCAGCAGCCGCTCAGCTAGCGGGCTATCCTACGAGCAGTACTTC.

This clone came up once. V is TRBV19 and J is TRBJ2-2; a possible D gene is TRBD1 (6 bases). This CDR3 comprises 16 residues. Germline V lookup: CDR1 LNHDA, CDR2 SQIVND (reference sequence). Trimming pared 4 bases from V and 2 bases from J, leaving 14 bases between. CDR3 amino acids: CASSRNSGTNTGELFF. DNA for the CDR3: TGTGCCAGTAGTAGAAATTCCGGGACAAACACCGGGGAGCTGTTTTTT.

The CDR3 spells CASSSPRELGSGTEAFF. The CDR3 DNA is TGCGCCAGCAGCTCCCCCAGGGAATTAGGATCGGGCACTGAAGCTTTCTTT. J is TRBJ1-1 and V is TRBV5-1, with D possibly matching TRBD1 (5 bases). CDR3 length: 17 residues. Deletions cut 3 bases from V and 4 bases from J, with 22 bases between. Looked up from germline, CDR1 is SGHRS and CDR2 is YFSETQ.